This TCR beta chain was observed in a study of glioma-infiltrating T cells after dendritic cell vaccination. The time point was: after dendritic cell vaccination, including at tumor progression/relapse. Before vaccination, two weeks after the third vaccination, and at progression, PBMC were collected. The primer mix had 60 V beta and 13 J beta primers. Repertoires were generated with immunoSEQ multiplex PCR, while TCRdb's copy carries only in-frame clones and drops some. The sample has roughly 60,000 clones, 70% to 85% seen once. The CDR3 covers 15 residues. The sample in question was blood, obtained after dendritic cell vaccination. The sequence was obtained from a human donor with glioblastoma. The J gene is TRBJ1-2, the V gene TRBV21-1; the DNA was not used to check the table's D call, TRBD1. TRBV21-1 is a pseudogene segment. The CDR3 nucleotides are TGTGCCAGTACTACCTCAATACAGGGTGTCTATGGCTACACCTTC. The encoded protein is CASTTSIQGVYGYTF.